Listed below are T cell receptor beta chains from one sample, sequenced in a study of control samples from healthy donors and cancer patients. The repertoire was sequenced with immunoSEQ multiplex PCR; TCRdb's copy has only in-frame clones and lacks some. The sample lists 400,000 to 500,000 clones; 75% to 95% were seen once. The sample was PBMCs. The receptors derive from a man in his forties with head and neck cancer. Both conserved end residues are part of each CDR3. D genes are given only for firm matches. Not every row has a clone size; where given, it reads once, few, many or a size class.

NA,TRBJ2-5,TRBV3-1/TRBV3-2,NA,16,TGTGCCAGCAGCCAAACCGGGACTTTAAACCAAGAGACCCAGTACTTC,CASSQTGTLNQETQYF
TRBD1,TRBJ2-7,TRBV6-5,NA,15,TGTGCCAGCAGTTATCAGGACAGGGGCTCCTACGAGCAGTACTTC,CASSYQDRGSYEQYF
NA,TRBJ2-7,TRBV7-9,NA,16,TGTGCCAGCAGCTGGGTTGGTGATAGCGGAGTCTACGAGCAGTACTTC,CASSWVGDSGVYEQYF
NA,TRBJ1-2,TRBV2,few,14,TGTGCCAGCAGTGGTGACAGAGCTAACTATGGCTACACCTTC,CASSGDRANYGYTF
NA,TRBJ2-2,TRBV5-1,NA,17,TGCGCCAGCAGCTTGAGCGGGCAGGGCCCAAACACCGGGGAGCTGTTTTTT,CASSLSGQGPNTGELFF
NA,TRBJ2-3,TRBV7-8,NA,14,TGTGCCAGCAGCTTAGCCAGGAGCACAGATACGCAGTATTTT,CASSLARSTDTQYF
NA,TRBJ2-7,TRBV3-1/TRBV3-2,few,14,TGTGCCAGCAGCGGGGGGGGCTCTTCCTACGAGCAGTACTTC,CASSGGGSSYEQYF
TRBD1,TRBJ2-2,TRBV5-1,NA,18,TGCGCCAGCAGCTTAATGGCCCGGCGGGACAGGTCTGCCGGGGAGCTGTTTTTT,CASSLMARRDRSAGELFF
TRBD2,TRBJ2-1,TRBV5-1,NA,16,TGCGCCAGCAGCTTGACATCGGGACTAGCGGAAAATGAGCAGTTCTTC,CASSLTSGLAENEQFF
TRBD1,TRBJ1-1,TRBV6-5,NA,15,TGTGCCAGCATCCGACAGGGGGCAGGTATCACTGAAGCTTTCTTT,CASIRQGAGITEAFF
NA,TRBJ1-1,TRBV6-5,NA,15,TGTGCCAGCAGTATCCGGGACACCCGGAACACTGAAGCTTTCTTT,CASSIRDTRNTEAFF
NA,TRBJ2-7,TRBV4-3,NA,15,TGCGCCAGCAGCCAATACGAGACACCGCGCTACGAGCAGTACTTC,CASSQYETPRYEQYF
TRBD2,TRBJ2-1,TRBV19,NA,15,TGTGCCAGTAGTACTCACCAGCGGGGGGTCAATGAGCAGTTCTTC,CASSTHQRGVNEQFF
TRBD2,TRBJ2-1,TRBV20-1,NA,14,TGCAGTGCTAGTGGAGCGGGAGCTGGAAATGAGCAGTTCTTC,CSASGAGAGNEQFF
TRBD1,TRBJ1-6,TRBV28,NA,18,TGTGCCAGCAGTTTTGAGCTAGCAGACAGGGGCCGTAATTCACCCCTCCACTTT,CASSFELADRGRNSPLHF
NA,TRBJ1-5,TRBV5-6,NA,14,TGTGCCAGCAGGGTTGGAGGGAGCAATCAGCCCCAGCATTTT,CASRVGGSNQPQHF
NA,TRBJ1-2,TRBV6-6,NA,16,TGTGCCAGCGATGGGACGGCCAAGGCGGCTAGCTATGGCTACACCTTC,CASDGTAKAASYGYTF
NA,TRBJ2-1,TRBV24-1,few,14,TGTGCCACCAGTGCAAAACGTTCCGTTAATGAGCAGTTCTTC,CATSAKRSVNEQFF
TRBD1,TRBJ1-4,TRBV4-1,NA,16,TGCGCCAGCAGCCAAGAATCCGGGACAGGGTGGGAAAAACTGTTTTTT,CASSQESGTGWEKLFF
NA,TRBJ1-1,TRBV5-1,once,16,TGCGCCAGCAGCCCTGGACAGATCTATAAGGAGGATGAAGCTTTCTTT,CASSPGQIYKEDEAFF
NA,TRBJ1-5,TRBV5-3,NA,12,TGTGCCAGATTTCCCCCGGCTCAGCCCCAGCATTTT,CARFPPAQPQHF
NA,TRBJ1-6,TRBV4-2,NA,14,TGTGCCAGCAGCCAAGGGGACCTTAATTCACCCCTCCACTTT,CASSQGDLNSPLHF
TRBD1,TRBJ1-2,TRBV19,NA,13,TGTGCCAGTAGTATGGGACAGCCCTATGGCTACACCTTC,CASSMGQPYGYTF
NA,TRBJ2-7,TRBV5-6,NA,12,TGTGCCAGCAGTCTTAGAGTCTACGAGCAGTACTTC,CASSLRVYEQYF
TRBD2,TRBJ2-1,TRBV15,NA,15,TGTGCCACCAGGCCGGGACTAGCGCCATACAATGAGCAGTTCTTC,CATRPGLAPYNEQFF
NA,TRBJ1-2,TRBV5-1,NA,15,TGCGCCAGCAGCCCCGGTAGCTATGCGAACTATGGCTACACCTTC,CASSPGSYANYGYTF
NA,TRBJ1-1,TRBV28,NA,11,TGTGCCACTAACGGCAACACTGAAGCTTTCTTT,CATNGNTEAFF
NA,TRBJ1-3,TRBV5-1,NA,14,TGCGCCAGCAGCTCACAGAGCTCTGGAAACACCATATATTTT,CASSSQSSGNTIYF
NA,TRBJ2-3,TRBV7-8,NA,16,TGTGCCAGCAGCTTAGGAGTCCTGCATAGCACAGATACGCAGTATTTT,CASSLGVLHSTDTQYF
NA,TRBJ1-1,TRBV30,NA,13,TGTGCCTGGAGTGGGGGAATGAACACTGAAGCTTTCTTT,CAWSGGMNTEAFF
NA,TRBJ1-2,TRBV6-1,NA,14,TGTGCCAGCAGTGAAGGACCAGCTAACTATGGCTACACCTTC,CASSEGPANYGYTF
NA,TRBJ2-7,TRBV19,NA,15,TGTGCCAGTAGTTCCGGGACTGTGAGCTCCTACGAGCAGTACTTC,CASSSGTVSSYEQYF
NA,TRBJ1-6,TRBV28,NA,14,TGTGCCAATCAGGGGTCCTCCTATAATTCACCCCTCCACTTT,CANQGSSYNSPLHF
TRBD1,TRBJ2-7,TRBV9,once,15,TGTGCCAGCAGCGTAGGGACAGGGGATTTCTACGAGCAGTACTTC,CASSVGTGDFYEQYF
TRBD1,TRBJ1-5,TRBV27,NA,14,TGTGCCAGCAGTTCGCCGGGACAGGGTCAGCCCCAGCATTTT,CASSSPGQGQPQHF
NA,TRBJ1-5,TRBV12-3/TRBV12-4,once,13,TGTGCCAGCAGCTGGGACCGCCGTCAGCCCCAGCATTTT,CASSWDRRQPQHF
TRBD2,TRBJ2-3,TRBV18,NA,20,TGTGCCAGCTCACCACTAATACAGCGGTTGGCGGGAGGGCCTGCAGATACGCAGTATTTT,CASSPLIQRLAGGPADTQYF
TRBD2,TRBJ2-7,TRBV5-1,NA,14,TGCGCCAGCAGCCCGAGCGGGGGGGTCTTAGAGCAGTACTTC,CASSPSGGVLEQYF
TRBD2,TRBJ2-7,TRBV5-1,NA,15,TGCGCCAGCAGCTGGGGACTAGCGGGGAGGGCCGAGCAGTACTTC,CASSWGLAGRAEQYF
TRBD1,TRBJ2-7,TRBV27,NA,14,TGTGCCAGCAGTTTCTCGGCAGGGGGCATCGAGCAGTACTTC,CASSFSAGGIEQYF
NA,TRBJ2-7,TRBV5-6,NA,12,TGTGCCAGCGGTCGTGGGGTATACGAGCAGTACTTC,CASGRGVYEQYF
NA,TRBJ1-6,TRBV9,NA,13,TGTGCCAGCAGCGTTACATCGGTTTCACCCCTCCACTTT,CASSVTSVSPLHF
NA,TRBJ1-6,TRBV19,NA,17,TGTGCCAGTAGTAATCCAGGAGGTTCGGTCTTTAATTCACCCCTCCACTTT,CASSNPGGSVFNSPLHF
NA,TRBJ2-5,TRBV4-3,few,15,TGCGCCAGCAGCCAAGATGGGGCAGGAGGAGAGACCCAGTACTTC,CASSQDGAGGETQYF
TRBD1,TRBJ2-1,TRBV4-3,NA,15,TGCGCCAGCAGCCGGGGGACAGCGACCTACAATGAGCAGTTCTTC,CASSRGTATYNEQFF
TRBD1,TRBJ2-2,TRBV11-3,NA,15,TGTGCCAGCAGCTCGGGACAGGGTGTCACCGGGGAGCTGTTTTTT,CASSSGQGVTGELFF
TRBD2,TRBJ2-1,TRBV7-9,once,16,TGTGCCAGCAGCTTAGCTAGACTAGCGGAGTACAATGAGCAGTTCTTC,CASSLARLAEYNEQFF
NA,TRBJ1-1,TRBV29-1,NA,12,TGCAGCGTGGTGGGAGGGAACACTGAAGCTTTCTTT,CSVVGGNTEAFF
TRBD2,TRBJ2-3,TRBV7-2,NA,15,TGTGCCAGCAGCTTAGGGACTAGAAACACAGATACGCAGTATTTT,CASSLGTRNTDTQYF
TRBD2,TRBJ2-1,TRBV6-1,few,15,TGTGCCAGCAGTGAACTAGCGGGGGGGTACAATGAGCAGTTCTTC,CASSELAGGYNEQFF
TRBD2,TRBJ2-5,TRBV5-1,NA,16,TGCGCCAGCAGCTTGTCGCCTAGCGGGGGCCAAGAGACCCAGTACTTC,CASSLSPSGGQETQYF
NA,TRBJ2-5,TRBV27,once,14,TGTGCCAGCAGTTTAACCTCGGGGCAAGAGACCCAGTACTTC,CASSLTSGQETQYF
NA,TRBJ2-7,TRBV9,once,14,TGTGCCAGCAGCGCCCGGGTAGGAAGCGACGAGCAGTACTTC,CASSARVGSDEQYF
TRBD2,TRBJ2-7,TRBV12-3/TRBV12-4,NA,12,TGTGCCAGCGGACCGCGGGGGGTCGAGCAGTACTTC,CASGPRGVEQYF
NA,TRBJ2-1,TRBV28,NA,13,TGTGCCAGCAGTTTAAATCTAAGGGCTGAGCAGTTCTTC,CASSLNLRAEQFF
TRBD1,TRBJ1-3,TRBV28,NA,16,TGTGCCAGCAGTGTCCCCCAGGGGGCTGATGGAAACACCATATATTTT,CASSVPQGADGNTIYF